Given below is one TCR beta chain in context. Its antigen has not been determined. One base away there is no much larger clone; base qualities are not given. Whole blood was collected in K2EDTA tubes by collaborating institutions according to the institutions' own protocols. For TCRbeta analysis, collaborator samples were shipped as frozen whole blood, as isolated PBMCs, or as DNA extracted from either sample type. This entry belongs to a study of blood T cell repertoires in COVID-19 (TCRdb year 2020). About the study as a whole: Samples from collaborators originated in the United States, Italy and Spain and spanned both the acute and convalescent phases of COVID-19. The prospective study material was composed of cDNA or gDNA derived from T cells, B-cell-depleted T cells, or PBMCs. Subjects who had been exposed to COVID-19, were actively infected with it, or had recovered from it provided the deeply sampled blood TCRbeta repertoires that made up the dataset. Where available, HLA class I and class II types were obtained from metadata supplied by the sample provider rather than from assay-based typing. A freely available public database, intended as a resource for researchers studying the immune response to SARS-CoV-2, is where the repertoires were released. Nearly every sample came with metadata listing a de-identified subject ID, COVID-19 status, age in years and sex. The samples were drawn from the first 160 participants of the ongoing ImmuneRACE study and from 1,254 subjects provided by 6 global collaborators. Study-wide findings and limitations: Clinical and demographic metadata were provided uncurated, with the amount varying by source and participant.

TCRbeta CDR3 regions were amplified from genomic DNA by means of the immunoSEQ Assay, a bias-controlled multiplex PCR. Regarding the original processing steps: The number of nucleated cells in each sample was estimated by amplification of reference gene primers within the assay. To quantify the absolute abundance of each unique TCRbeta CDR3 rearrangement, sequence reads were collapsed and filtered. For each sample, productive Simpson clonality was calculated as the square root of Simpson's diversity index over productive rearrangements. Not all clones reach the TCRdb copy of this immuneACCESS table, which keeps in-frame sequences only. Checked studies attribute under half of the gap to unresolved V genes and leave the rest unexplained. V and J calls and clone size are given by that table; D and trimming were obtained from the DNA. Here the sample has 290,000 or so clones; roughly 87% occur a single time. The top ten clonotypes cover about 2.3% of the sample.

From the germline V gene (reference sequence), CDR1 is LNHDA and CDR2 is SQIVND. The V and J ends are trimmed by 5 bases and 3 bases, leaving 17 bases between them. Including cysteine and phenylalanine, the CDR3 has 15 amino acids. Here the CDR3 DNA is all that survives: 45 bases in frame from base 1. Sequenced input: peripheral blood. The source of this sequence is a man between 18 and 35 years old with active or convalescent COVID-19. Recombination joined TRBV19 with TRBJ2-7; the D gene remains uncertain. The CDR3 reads CASSSSLMGHYEQYF. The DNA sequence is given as TGTGCCAGTAGTTCCAGTCTGATGGGCCACTACGAGCAGTACTTC.